This paragraph covers one T cell receptor beta chain sequence. This CDR3 region has 16 residues. Germline lookup yields CDR1 LGHNA and CDR2 YNFKEQ. V trimming: 0 bases; J trimming: 4 bases; junction bases outside the gene matches: 5. This entry belongs to a study of blood T cells in healthy people across ages. The authors ran a second PCR of roughly 6 to 12 cycles using a sample-barcoded 5' primer and a J-beta primer mix. TCRdb recomputed calls from the 5' RACE reads with MiXCR, one row per CDR3 protein. The repertoire holds about 640,000 distinct CDR3 sequences, with roughly 53% as singletons. The V and J genes are TRBV4-2 and TRBJ2-3, with 9 bases identical to TRBD2. Source material: blood. The TCR comes from a man in his 60s in good health. CDR3 protein: CASSQDVRGGADTQYF. The CDR3 region has the DNA TGTGCCAGCAGCCAAGATGTGCGGGGGGGCGCAGATACGCAGTATTTT.